This T cell receptor (beta chain) was obtained from a study of T cells of healthy individuals. This clonotype was observed a few times. TCRdb fed the 5' RACE reads into MiXCR, producing one record per CDR3 protein. The data show approximately 58,000 distinct CDR3 sequences, roughly 14% seen once. The CDR3 loop spans 14 amino acids. CDR1 and CDR2 (germline): SEHNR, FQNEAQ (reference sequence). The V gene end was trimmed by 5 bases and the J gene end by 5 bases; junction bases not matched to a gene: 2. The TCR sequence derives from a human donor in good health. The chain links TRBV7-9 to TRBJ1-6; TRBD1 aligns across 8 bases. CDR3: CASSRTGHNSPLHF. CDR3 in DNA: TGTGCCAGCAGCCGGACAGGGCATAATTCACCCCTCCACTTT. Full variable domain (outside the CDR3, taken from reference TRBV7-9 and TRBJ1-6): DTGVSQNPRHKITKRGQNVTFRCDPISEHNRLYWYRQTLGQGPEFLTYFQNEAQLEKSRLLSDRFSAERPKGSFSTLEIQRTEQGDSAMYLCASSRTGHNSPLHFGNGTRLTVT.